Listed below are T cell receptor beta chains from one sample, sequenced in a study of blood T cell repertoires in COVID-19. TCRdb's table, derived via immunoSEQ multiplex PCR, lists solely in-frame clones and lacks some. The repertoire consists of around 310,000 clones, with over 85% occurring once and the leading ten covering roughly a tenth. The sequencing input was PBMCs or T cells enriched from blood (not recorded which). The receptors derive from a woman aged 25-40 years who had recovered from COVID-19. Both conserved end residues are part of each CDR3. D genes are given only for firm matches. Clone size is not always given. Where it is, it says once, few, many or a class for expanded clones.

size,V,J,D,length,DNA,CDR3
-,TRBV6-5,TRBJ1-1,TRBD1,12,TGTGCCAGCACCGGGACAGCTCAGGAAGCTTTCTTT,CASTGTAQEAFF
-,TRBV18,TRBJ2-2,TRBD1,16,TGTGCCAGCTCACCACCGTCACAGGGGTACACCGGGGAGCTGTTTTTT,CASSPPSQGYTGELFF
few,TRBV13,TRBJ1-6,-,14,TGTGCCAGCAGCTTTTCAGGGTTTATGTCACCCCTCCACTTT,CASSFSGFMSPLHF
-,TRBV5-1,TRBJ2-3,TRBD1,14,TGCGCCAGCAGCTTGGGGACAGGTCCAGATACGCAGTATTTT,CASSLGTGPDTQYF
-,TRBV23-1,TRBJ2-7,-,16,TGCGCCAGCAGCCGTCGATCGGGACACGGGAAATACGAGCAGTACTTC,CASSRRSGHGKYEQYF
-,TRBV4-1,TRBJ2-3,-,14,TGCGCCAGCAGCCAAGGCAGGCCAAGAGATACGCAGTATTTT,CASSQGRPRDTQYF
-,TRBV29-1,TRBJ1-4,TRBD1,13,TGCAGCGTCGGACAGGGATCTAATGAAAAACTGTTTTTT,CSVGQGSNEKLFF
-,TRBV7-3,TRBJ2-1,-,15,TGTGCCAGCGCCTTGGGAGAGGGGGGGCAGGGTGAGCAGTTCTTC,CASALGEGGQGEQFF
once,TRBV7-8,TRBJ2-7,-,12,TGTGCCAGCAGCTTAGTTACCTACGAGCAGTACTTC,CASSLVTYEQYF
-,TRBV5-1,TRBJ1-2,TRBD1,15,TGCGCCACCAAAGGGACAGAGAACCCTAACTATGGCTACACCTTC,CATKGTENPNYGYTF
-,TRBV7-9,TRBJ2-1,TRBD2,12,TGTGCCAGCAGCTTCCCTAGCGGGCAGCAGTTCTTC,CASSFPSGQQFF
-,TRBV5-1,TRBJ2-7,TRBD1,15,TGCGCCAGCAGCCTGACAGGGCTTTGGTCGAGGGAGCAGTACTTC,CASSLTGLWSREQYF
-,TRBV7-9,TRBJ1-2,TRBD1,14,TGTGCCAGCAGCACGAGACAGGGGACCTATGGCTACACCTTC,CASSTRQGTYGYTF
-,TRBV28,TRBJ1-1,-,15,TGTGCCAGCAGTCCCAACCTGGCGGCGAACACTGAAGCTTTCTTT,CASSPNLAANTEAFF
-,TRBV7-6,TRBJ2-2,TRBD2,17,TGTGCCAGCAGCCAGTTGGTAGCGGGAGGTAACACCGGGGAGCTGTTTTTT,CASSQLVAGGNTGELFF
-,TRBV5-4,TRBJ2-6,-,15,TGTGCCAGCAGCTCACAGGGCTCAGGGGCCAACGTCCTGACTTTC,CASSSQGSGANVLTF
once,TRBV3-1/TRBV3-2,TRBJ2-3,-,13,TGTGCCAGCAGCCACTTCCGCACAGATACGCAGTATTTT,CASSHFRTDTQYF
-,TRBV10-1,TRBJ1-1,-,15,TGCGCCAGCAGTCCCTACGCCCATTTGAACACTGAAGCTTTCTTT,CASSPYAHLNTEAFF
once,TRBV7-9,TRBJ2-2,TRBD2,15,TGTGCCAGCCAAAGCGGGACGGGGAACACCGGGGAGCTGTTTTTT,CASQSGTGNTGELFF
-,TRBV6-2/TRBV6-3,TRBJ2-1,-,12,TGTGCCAGCAGTTACGGTCCGGGTGAGCAGTTCTTC,CASSYGPGEQFF
-,TRBV28,TRBJ2-1,TRBD2,16,TGTGCCAGCAGTACACGGACTAGCGCCACCTACAATGAGCAGTTCTTC,CASSTRTSATYNEQFF
-,TRBV3-1/TRBV3-2,TRBJ2-1,-,16,TGTGCCAGCAGCCAAGATTTAGCAGACTCCTACAATGAGCAGTTCTTC,CASSQDLADSYNEQFF
-,TRBV5-1,TRBJ2-1,TRBD2,16,TGCGCCAGCAGCTTAATTCCGGGACTAGCATTCAATGAGCAGTTCTTC,CASSLIPGLAFNEQFF
-,TRBV12-3/TRBV12-4,TRBJ2-5,-,13,TGTGCCAGCAGTTTTAACGGAGGAGAGACCCAGTACTTC,CASSFNGGETQYF
-,TRBV7-3,TRBJ1-2,-,17,TGTGCCAGCAGCCCACAACCTTTAGGGGGTTTGGGCTATGGCTACACCTTC,CASSPQPLGGLGYGYTF
-,TRBV6-1,TRBJ1-1,-,12,TGTGCCAGCAGTGAATGGGGGGGGCTAGCTTTCTTT,CASSEWGGLAFF
-,TRBV9,TRBJ1-5,TRBD1,17,TGTGCCAGCAGCGGATCATCCGGGACAGGGATCAATCAGCCCCAGCATTTT,CASSGSSGTGINQPQHF
-,TRBV3-1/TRBV3-2,TRBJ2-3,TRBD2,16,TGTGCCAGCAGCCAAGAGCGGGAGGTCGGCACAGATACGCAGTATTTT,CASSQEREVGTDTQYF
-,TRBV18,TRBJ2-7,-,15,TGTGCCAGCTCACCACCGGGCAGGGAAGGCTACGAGCAGTACTTC,CASSPPGREGYEQYF
-,TRBV10-3,TRBJ2-3,-,14,TGTGCCATCAAGCCTGGGGCTAGCACAGATACGCAGTATTTT,CAIKPGASTDTQYF
-,TRBV18,TRBJ1-4,-,14,TGTGCCAGCTCACCAGAGGCTCTTGGTGAAAAACTGTTTTTT,CASSPEALGEKLFF
-,TRBV5-6,TRBJ2-2,-,18,TGTGCCAGCAGCTTGACGGTTACAGGGTTTTCGGACACCGGGGAGCTGTTTTTT,CASSLTVTGFSDTGELFF
-,TRBV13,TRBJ2-3,-,16,TGTGCCAGCAGCTTTCCCTCGGAACAGGGAACAGATACGCAGTATTTT,CASSFPSEQGTDTQYF
-,TRBV29-1,TRBJ2-1,-,16,TGCAGCGCGCGGGGTGGGGGACAGTCCTTGTTTGATGAGCAGTTCTTC,CSARGGGQSLFDEQFF
-,TRBV20-1,TRBJ1-5,TRBD1,15,TGCAGTGCTAGTTGGGACAGCTATAGCAATCAGCCCCAGCATTTT,CSASWDSYSNQPQHF
-,TRBV28,TRBJ2-7,-,11,TGTGCCAGCAGTCGAAGGGGGGAGCAGTACTTC,CASSRRGEQYF
-,TRBV28,TRBJ2-5,TRBD1,14,TGTGCCAGCAGTCCGGGACAGCTCCAAGAGACCCAGTACTTC,CASSPGQLQETQYF
-,TRBV15,TRBJ2-1,TRBD2,16,TGTGCCACCAGCAGATGGTCTAGCGGGAGTTGGAATGAGCAGTTCTTC,CATSRWSSGSWNEQFF
many,TRBV3-1/TRBV3-2,TRBJ2-7,-,12,TGTGCCAGCCACGACCCTGGACAGCCAGCATACTTC,CASHDPGQPAYF
-,TRBV6-2/TRBV6-3,TRBJ2-5,-,15,TGTGCCAGCAGTTATTCAGAGCGGGACCAAGAGACCCAGTACTTC,CASSYSERDQETQYF
-,TRBV5-1,TRBJ1-1,-,15,TGCGCCAGCAGCTTGGAGCCGGGAATGGGGACTGAAGCTTTCTTT,CASSLEPGMGTEAFF
-,TRBV29-1,TRBJ2-7,-,13,TGCAGCGTTGGGGAGGACCCTACCTACGAGCAGTACTTC,CSVGEDPTYEQYF
-,TRBV18,TRBJ2-7,TRBD1,14,TGTGCCAGCTCACCATCTAACAGGGGTCTGGAGCAGTACTTC,CASSPSNRGLEQYF
-,TRBV5-1,TRBJ2-1,-,15,TGCGCCAGCAGCACGTCCCGGGACTCATACAATGAGCAGTTCTTC,CASSTSRDSYNEQFF
-,TRBV2,TRBJ1-4,-,17,TGTGCCAGCACCTACGAAGGGCAGAGGGCAACTAATGAAAAACTGTTTTTT,CASTYEGQRATNEKLFF
few,TRBV7-3,TRBJ2-2,TRBD1,17,TGTGCCAGCAGCTCCCTCCGGGACAGGGTGAACACCGGGGAGCTGTTTTTT,CASSSLRDRVNTGELFF
-,TRBV3-1/TRBV3-2,TRBJ2-3,-,14,TGTGCCAGCAGCCAAGACACTAGCTCAGATACGCAGTATTTT,CASSQDTSSDTQYF
-,TRBV3-1/TRBV3-2,TRBJ2-4,-,15,TGTGCCAGCAGCCCATTTAATGGGCCTCAAAACATTCAGTACTTC,CASSPFNGPQNIQYF
-,TRBV18,TRBJ2-1,TRBD2,17,TGTGCCAGCTCACCATTAGGGACTAGCGGGAGGACGAATGAGCAGTTCTTC,CASSPLGTSGRTNEQFF
-,TRBV7-8,TRBJ2-2,-,13,TGTGCCAGCAGCCCCGACAGAACCGGGGAGCTGTTTTTT,CASSPDRTGELFF
once,TRBV5-6,TRBJ1-1,-,14,TGTGCCAGCAGCTTCCAGGGTAAATGGAATGAAGCTTTCTTT,CASSFQGKWNEAFF